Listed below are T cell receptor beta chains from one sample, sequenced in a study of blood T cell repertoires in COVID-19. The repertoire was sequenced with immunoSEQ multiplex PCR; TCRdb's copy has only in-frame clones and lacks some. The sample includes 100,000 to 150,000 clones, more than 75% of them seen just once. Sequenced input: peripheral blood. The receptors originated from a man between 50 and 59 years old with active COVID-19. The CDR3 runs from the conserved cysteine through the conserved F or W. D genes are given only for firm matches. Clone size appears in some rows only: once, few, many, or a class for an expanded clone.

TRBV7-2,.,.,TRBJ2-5,CASSLAGGAETQYF,TGTGCCAGCAGCTTAGCGGGAGGAGCGGAGACCCAGTACTTC
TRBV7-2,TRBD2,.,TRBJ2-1,CASSPTSGGSYNEQFF,TGTGCCAGCAGTCCGACTAGCGGGGGGTCGTACAATGAGCAGTTCTTC
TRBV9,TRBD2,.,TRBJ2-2,CASSPSGGAGTGELFF,TGTGCCAGCAGCCCTAGCGGGGGGGCAGGCACCGGGGAGCTGTTTTTT
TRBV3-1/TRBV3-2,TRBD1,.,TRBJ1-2,CASSQDNRGYGYTF,TGTGCCAGCAGCCAAGATAACAGGGGCTATGGCTACACCTTC
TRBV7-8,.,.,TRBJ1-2,CASSRGWDTNYGYTF,TGTGCCAGCAGCCGAGGGTGGGACACCAACTATGGCTACACCTTC
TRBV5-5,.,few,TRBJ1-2,CASSLALYGYTF,TGTGCCAGCAGCCTGGCCCTATATGGCTACACCTTC
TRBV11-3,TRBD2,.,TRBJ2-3,CASSFGLARGADTQYF,TGTGCCAGCAGCTTCGGACTAGCGAGAGGTGCAGATACGCAGTATTTT
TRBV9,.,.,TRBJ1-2,CASSVGGGAINYGYTF,TGTGCCAGCAGCGTAGGGGGCGGGGCAATTAACTATGGCTACACCTTC
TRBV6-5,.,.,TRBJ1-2,CASSYYRGSVGGYTF,TGTGCCAGCAGTTACTATCGGGGGTCGGTAGGTGGCTACACCTTC
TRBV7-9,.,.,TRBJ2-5,CASSLALQGQETQYF,TGTGCCAGCAGCTTAGCGCTCCAGGGGCAAGAGACCCAGTACTTC
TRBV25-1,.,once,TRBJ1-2,CASTQGNYGYTF,TGTGCCAGCACCCAGGGGAACTATGGCTACACCTTC
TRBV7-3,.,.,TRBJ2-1,CASSPSGLPDEQFF,TGTGCCAGCAGTCCCTCGGGACTCCCCGATGAGCAGTTCTTC
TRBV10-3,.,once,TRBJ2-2,CAISERQANTGELFF,TGTGCCATCAGTGAGCGGCAGGCGAACACCGGGGAGCTGTTTTTT
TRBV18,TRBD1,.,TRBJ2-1,CASSQTPPRTGYYNEQFF,TGTGCCAGCTCACAAACCCCGCCGAGGACAGGGTACTACAATGAGCAGTTCTTC
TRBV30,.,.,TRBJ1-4,CAWTTRSSREKLFF,TGTGCCTGGACTACCCGGTCTAGTCGGGAAAAACTGTTTTTT
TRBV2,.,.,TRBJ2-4,CASISSNIQYF,TGTGCCAGTATTTCTAGCAACATTCAGTACTTC
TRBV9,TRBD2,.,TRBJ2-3,CASSVGLAGAAEDTQYF,TGTGCCAGCAGCGTAGGGCTAGCGGGGGCCGCGGAGGATACGCAGTATTTT
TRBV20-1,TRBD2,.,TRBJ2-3,CSASGRGGLGDTQYF,TGCAGTGCAAGTGGGCGGGGGGGCCTAGGAGATACGCAGTATTTT
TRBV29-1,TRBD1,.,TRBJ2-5,CSVEDIRMTGEETQYF,TGCAGCGTTGAAGATATCCGTATGACAGGGGAGGAGACCCAGTACTTC
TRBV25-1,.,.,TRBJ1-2,CASSEPSTGTYGYTF,TGTGCCAGCAGTGAACCTTCCACAGGGACCTATGGCTACACCTTC
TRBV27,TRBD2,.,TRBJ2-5,CASSSRGLAGATGETQYF,TGTGCCAGCAGTTCCCGGGGGCTAGCGGGGGCTACGGGGGAGACCCAGTACTTC
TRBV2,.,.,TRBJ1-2,CASSVGGGYGYTF,TGTGCCAGCAGTGTAGGAGGAGGCTATGGCTACACCTTC
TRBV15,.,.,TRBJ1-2,CATSRDTYGYTF,TGTGCCACCAGCAGGGACACCTATGGCTACACCTTC
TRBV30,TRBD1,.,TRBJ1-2,CAWADRGSPKGYTF,TGTGCCTGGGCCGACAGGGGGAGCCCAAAAGGCTACACCTTC
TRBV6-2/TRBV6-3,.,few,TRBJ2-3,CASSRGWTDTQYF,TGTGCCAGCAGTAGAGGATGGACAGATACGCAGTATTTT
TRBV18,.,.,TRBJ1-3,CASSPTSTWGLNTIYF,TGTGCCAGCTCACCTACATCTACGTGGGGCCTTAACACCATATATTTT
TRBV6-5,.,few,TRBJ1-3,CASRDSGNTIYF,TGTGCCAGCAGGGACAGCGGCAACACCATATATTTT
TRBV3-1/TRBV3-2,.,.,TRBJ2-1,CASSRGRALGNEQFF,TGTGCCAGCAGCCGCGGCAGGGCGTTGGGCAATGAGCAGTTCTTC
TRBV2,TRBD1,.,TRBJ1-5,CASRVTGNQPQHF,TGTGCCAGCAGGGTGACAGGGAATCAGCCCCAGCATTTT
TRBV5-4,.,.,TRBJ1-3,CASSAPSDTAGNTIYF,TGTGCCAGCAGCGCCCCGTCAGACACGGCGGGAAACACCATATATTTT
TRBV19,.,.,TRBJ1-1,CASNIWGRERTEAFF,TGTGCCAGCAACATATGGGGGCGGGAGCGGACTGAAGCTTTCTTT
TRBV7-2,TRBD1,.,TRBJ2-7,CASSSYGTGPYEQYF,TGTGCCAGCAGCTCTTATGGGACAGGGCCCTACGAGCAGTACTTC
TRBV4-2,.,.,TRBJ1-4,CASSQKARGFLRDEKLFF,TGTGCCAGCAGCCAGAAAGCCAGGGGCTTCCTCCGGGATGAAAAACTGTTTTTT
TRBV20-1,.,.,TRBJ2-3,CSASGVLQAPDTQYF,TGCAGTGCTAGTGGGGTCTTGCAGGCGCCGGATACGCAGTATTTT
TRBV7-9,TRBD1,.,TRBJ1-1,CASSRDRVVGTTEAFF,TGTGCCAGCAGCCGAGACAGGGTAGTTGGTACGACTGAAGCTTTCTTT
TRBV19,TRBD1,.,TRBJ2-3,CASTVTRDRFSSTDTQYF,TGTGCCAGTACCGTAACTCGGGACAGATTTTCTAGCACAGATACGCAGTATTTT
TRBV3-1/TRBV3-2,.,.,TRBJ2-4,CASSQAGGGNIQYF,TGTGCCAGCAGCCAAGCCGGGGGTGGAAACATTCAGTACTTC
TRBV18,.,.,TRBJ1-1,CASSPRRRMNTEAFF,TGTGCCAGCTCACCACGACGGAGGATGAACACTGAAGCTTTCTTT
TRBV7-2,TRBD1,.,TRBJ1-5,CASSWRDRGPNQPQHF,TGTGCCAGCAGCTGGAGGGACAGGGGGCCTAATCAGCCCCAGCATTTT
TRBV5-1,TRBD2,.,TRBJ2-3,CASSLATSGVTDTQYF,TGCGCCAGCAGCCTTGCCACTAGCGGGGTCACAGATACGCAGTATTTT
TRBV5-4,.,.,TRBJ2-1,CASSFRGGQYNEQFF,TGTGCCAGCAGCTTCCGCGGGGGACAATACAATGAGCAGTTCTTC
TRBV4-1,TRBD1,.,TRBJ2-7,CASSHPPGQSSYEQYF,TGCGCCAGCAGCCATCCACCGGGACAGAGCTCCTACGAGCAGTACTTC
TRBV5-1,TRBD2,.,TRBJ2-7,CASSLVLAATYEQYF,TGCGCCAGCAGCTTGGTTCTAGCGGCAACCTACGAGCAGTACTTC
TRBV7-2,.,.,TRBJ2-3,CASSISARADTQYF,TGTGCCAGCAGCATCTCCGCCAGGGCAGATACGCAGTATTTT